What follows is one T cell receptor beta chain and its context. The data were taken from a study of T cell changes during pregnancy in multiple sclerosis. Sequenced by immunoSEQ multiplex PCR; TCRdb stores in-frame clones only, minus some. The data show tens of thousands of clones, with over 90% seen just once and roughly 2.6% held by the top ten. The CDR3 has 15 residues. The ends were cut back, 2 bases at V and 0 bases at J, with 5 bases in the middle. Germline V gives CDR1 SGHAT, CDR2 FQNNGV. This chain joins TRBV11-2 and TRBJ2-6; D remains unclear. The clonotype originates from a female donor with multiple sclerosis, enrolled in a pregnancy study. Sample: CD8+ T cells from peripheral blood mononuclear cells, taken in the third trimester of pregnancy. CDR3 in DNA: TGTGCCAGCAGCTTAACGGGCTCTGGGGCCAACGTCCTGACTTTC. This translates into CASSLTGSGANVLTF.